This T cell receptor (beta chain) was observed in a study of blood T cell repertoires in COVID-19. Study as a whole: Samples representing acute and convalescent COVID-19 were sourced from the United States, Italy and Spain. PBMCs, B-cell-depleted T cells, or T cells were the source of the cDNA or gDNA that made up the material.

In the study's own analysis: How many nucleated cells were present was estimated from reference gene primer amplification. Measured with immunoSEQ multiplex PCR; TCRdb has only the in-frame clones, and not every one. D and trimming were read from the DNA, whereas the V and J calls and clone size are those reported in that table. Among tens of thousands of clones listed, about four fifths were seen once. The sequence was collected from a human donor in a cohort sampled during active or convalescent COVID-19. The specimen sequenced was peripheral blood.

This CDR3 is CASSQDLPRGGNTGELFF. CDR3 DNA: TGCGCCAGCAGCCAAGATCTTCCGCGGGGGGGCAACACCGGGGAGCTGTTTTTT. The gene calls are TRBV4-3 and TRBJ2-2; 9 positions match TRBD2. Per the germline V gene, CDR1 is LGHNA and CDR2 is YSLEER. V lost 0 bases to trimming and J lost 2 bases; unmatched junction nucleotides: 7. This CDR3 region has 18 residues.